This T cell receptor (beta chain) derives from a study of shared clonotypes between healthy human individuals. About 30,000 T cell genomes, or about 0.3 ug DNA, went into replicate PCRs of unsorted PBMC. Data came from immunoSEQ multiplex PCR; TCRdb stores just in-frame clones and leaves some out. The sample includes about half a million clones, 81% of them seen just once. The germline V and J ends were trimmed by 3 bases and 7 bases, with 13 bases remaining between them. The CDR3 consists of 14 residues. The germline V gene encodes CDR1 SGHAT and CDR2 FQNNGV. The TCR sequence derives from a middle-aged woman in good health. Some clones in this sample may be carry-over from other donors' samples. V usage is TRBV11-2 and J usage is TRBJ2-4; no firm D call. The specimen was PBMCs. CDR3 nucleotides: TGTGCCAGCAGCTTGACGTTTGGGCTTAACATTCAGTACTTC. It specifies CASSLTFGLNIQYF.